This TCR beta chain was identified during a study of cytomegalovirus exposure and HLA in healthy donors. Study results and caveats: A later analysis found first-cohort TCR clusters tended to co-occur in the approximately 120 validation repertoires. Cytomegalovirus status was reportedly diagnosed by the classifier with high specificity and sensitivity. The study found most TCR sequences rare, yet found some public TCRs in many donors.

While the first cohort had around 700 subjects, the donors belonged to the separate validation cohort of 120 subjects. The V gene's germline CDR1 is MNHEY and CDR2 SMNVEV (reference sequence). The CDR3 spans 13 residues. The junction had 2 bases not matched to a gene; V was cut back by 5 bases and J by 1 base. Note on this clone: What it recognizes is unknown.

TCRdb's table, derived via immunoSEQ multiplex PCR, lists solely in-frame clones and lacks some. Among 100,000 to 150,000 clones listed, roughly 89% were seen once. The specimen sequenced was PBMCs. This clonotype was obtained from a woman aged 18-29 years in good health and CMV-seronegative. The genes are TRBV27 and TRBJ2-7; the match to TRBD1 covers 7 bases. CDR3 nucleotides: TGTGCCAGCAGTCCAGGGGGATCCTACGAGCAGTACTTC. Translation gives CASSPGGSYEQYF.